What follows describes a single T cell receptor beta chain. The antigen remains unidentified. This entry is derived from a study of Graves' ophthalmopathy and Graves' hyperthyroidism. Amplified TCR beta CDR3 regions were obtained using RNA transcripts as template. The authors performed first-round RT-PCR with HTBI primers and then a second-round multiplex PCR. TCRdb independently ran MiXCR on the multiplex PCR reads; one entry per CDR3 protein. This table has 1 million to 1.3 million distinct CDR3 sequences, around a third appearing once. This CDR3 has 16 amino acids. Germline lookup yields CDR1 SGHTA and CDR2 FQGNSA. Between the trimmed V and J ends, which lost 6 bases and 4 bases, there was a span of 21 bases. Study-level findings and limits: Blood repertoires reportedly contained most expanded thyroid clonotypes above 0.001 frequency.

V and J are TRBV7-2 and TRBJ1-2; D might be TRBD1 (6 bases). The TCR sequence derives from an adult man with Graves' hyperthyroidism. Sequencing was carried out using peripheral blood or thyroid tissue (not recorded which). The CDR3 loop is CASSLLGQPGGYGYTF. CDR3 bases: TGTGCCAGCAGTTTATTAGGACAGCCTGGCGGCTATGGCTACACCTTC.